This T cell receptor (beta chain) appears in the sequencing data of a study of shared clonotypes between healthy human individuals. About the research overall: The donors, two women and a few men, were aged 18 to 49. Study observations and caveats: Non-shared clonotypes showed lower generation probabilities than clonotypes common to all four donors.

As concerns this clone: What it binds is not known.

The germline V gene encodes CDR1 KGHSH and CDR2 LQKENI. V lost 2 bases and J lost 12, with 8 bases in between. The length of the CDR3 is 12 residues. Those who donated were healthy HIV-negative adults, with no recent acute infections or vaccinations reported. Execution of the assay was at deep level. Libraries were prepared by immunoSEQ multiplex PCR; TCRdb keeps only in-frame clonotypes and omits some of them. The profile shows roughly 2 million clones, 95% of them singletons. The chain joins TRBV18 to TRBJ2-6, with D possibly called TRBD1 or TRBD2 (6 bases each). Input material: naive CD4+ T cells sorted from blood. The subset is: CD45RA+ positively selected. The clonotype comes from a man aged 18 to 35 in good health. The CDR3 DNA reads as TGTGCCAGCTCACCAAGGGGGGCCGTCCTGACTTTC. This gives the protein CASSPRGAVLTF.